This TCR beta chain came from a study of T-cell reconstitution after alpha-beta-depleted transplantation in children. Using unique molecular identifiers, the investigators prepared the TCRbeta library. Via MiXCR, TCRdb re-called the PCR reads, giving one row per CDR3 protein. The table lists some 120,000 distinct CDR3 sequences, approximately 10% of them singletons. Germline assignment: CDR1 SGHRS and CDR2 YFSETQ. The CDR3 has 14 residues. The V gene lost 4 bases and the J gene lost 7 bases, with 17 bases spanning the gap. With respect to this clonotype: Its antigen is undetermined.

Whole-study findings and limits: Reportedly, roughly two months post-transplant, alpha-beta T cells arose from several hundred expanded graft clones.

The sample in question was PBMCs, obtained before TCRalphabeta/CD19-depleted stem cell transplant. The sequence came from a boy aged 2-9 years with acute lymphoblastic leukemia, due to receive a stem cell transplant. V is TRBV5-1 and J is TRBJ1-2, with D possibly being TRBD1 (6 bases). CDR3 bases: TGCGCCAGCAGCGGGAAGGGCAGGGGCGTTGGCTACACCTTC. This gives the protein CASSGKGRGVGYTF.